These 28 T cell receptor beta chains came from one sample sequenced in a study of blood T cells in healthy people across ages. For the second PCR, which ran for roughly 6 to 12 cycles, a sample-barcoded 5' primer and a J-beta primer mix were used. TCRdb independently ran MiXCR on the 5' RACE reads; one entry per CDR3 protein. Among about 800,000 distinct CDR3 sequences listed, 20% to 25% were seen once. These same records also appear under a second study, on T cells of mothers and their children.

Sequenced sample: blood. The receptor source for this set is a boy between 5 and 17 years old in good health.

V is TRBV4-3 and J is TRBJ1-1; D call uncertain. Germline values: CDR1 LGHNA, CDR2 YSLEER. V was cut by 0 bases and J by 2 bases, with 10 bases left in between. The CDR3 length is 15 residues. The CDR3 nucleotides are TGCGCCAGCAGCCAAGAAGTTGACCTAAACACTGAAGCTTTCTTT. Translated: CASSQEVDLNTEAFF.

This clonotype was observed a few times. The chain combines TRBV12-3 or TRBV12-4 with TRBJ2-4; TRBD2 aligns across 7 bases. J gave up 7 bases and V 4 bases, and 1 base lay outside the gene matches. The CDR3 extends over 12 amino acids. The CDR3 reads CASSWGGNIQYF. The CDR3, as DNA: TGTGCCAGCAGTTGGGGGGGGAACATTCAGTACTTC.

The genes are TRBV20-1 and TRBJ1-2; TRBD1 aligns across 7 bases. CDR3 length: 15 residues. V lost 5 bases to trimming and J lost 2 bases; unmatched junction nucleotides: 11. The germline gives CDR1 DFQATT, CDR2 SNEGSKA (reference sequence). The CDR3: CSAGTGTARNYGYTF. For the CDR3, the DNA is TGCAGTGCTGGTACCGGGACAGCTCGAAACTATGGCTACACCTTC.

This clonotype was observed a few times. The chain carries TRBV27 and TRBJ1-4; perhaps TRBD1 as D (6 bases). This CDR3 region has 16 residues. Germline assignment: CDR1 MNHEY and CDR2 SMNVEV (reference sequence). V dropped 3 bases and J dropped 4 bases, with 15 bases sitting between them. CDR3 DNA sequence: TGTGCCAGCAGTTTCCGCAGGGGAGGGCATAATGAAAAACTGTTTTTT. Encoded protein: CASSFRRGGHNEKLFF.

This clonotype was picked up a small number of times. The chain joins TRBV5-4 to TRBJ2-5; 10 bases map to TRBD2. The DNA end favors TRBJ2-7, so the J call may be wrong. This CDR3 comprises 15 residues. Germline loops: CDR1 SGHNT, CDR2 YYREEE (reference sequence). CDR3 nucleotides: TGTGCCAGCAGCCCGGTAGCGGGGGGTCTCTACGAGCAGTACTTC. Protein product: CASSPVAGGLYEQYF.

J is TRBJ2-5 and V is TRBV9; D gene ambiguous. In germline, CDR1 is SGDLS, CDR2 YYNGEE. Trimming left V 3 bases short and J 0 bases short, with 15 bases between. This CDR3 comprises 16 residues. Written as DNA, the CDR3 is TGTGCCAGCAGCGGGGCGGTCTCCCAGTACCAAGAGACCCAGTACTTC. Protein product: CASSGAVSQYQETQYF. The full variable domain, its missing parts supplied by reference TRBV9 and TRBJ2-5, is DSGVTQTPKHLITATGQRVTLRCSPRSGDLSVYWYQQSLDQGLQFLIQYYNGEERAKGNILERFSAQQFPDLHSELNLSSLELGDSALYFCASSGAVSQYQETQYFGPGTRLLVL.

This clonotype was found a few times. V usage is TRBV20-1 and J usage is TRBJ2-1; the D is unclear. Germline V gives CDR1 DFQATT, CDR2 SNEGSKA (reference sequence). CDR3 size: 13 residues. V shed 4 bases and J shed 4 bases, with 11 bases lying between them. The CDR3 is CSANAGIYNEQFF. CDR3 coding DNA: TGCAGTGCTAATGCCGGTATTTACAATGAGCAGTTCTTC.

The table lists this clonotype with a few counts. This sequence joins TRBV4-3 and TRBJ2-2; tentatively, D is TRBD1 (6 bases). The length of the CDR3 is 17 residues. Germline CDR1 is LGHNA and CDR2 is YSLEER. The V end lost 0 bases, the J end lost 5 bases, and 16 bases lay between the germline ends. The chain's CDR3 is CASSQDLTGPRTGELFF. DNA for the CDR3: TGCGCCAGCAGCCAAGATTTAACAGGGCCACGTACCGGGGAGCTGTTTTTT.

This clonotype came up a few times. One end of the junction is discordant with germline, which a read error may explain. CDR3 coding DNA: TGCGCCAGCAGCCAAAGACTAGCGGGGGAACCGTTCTTC. Amino acids: CASSQRLAGEPFF. The chain combines TRBV5-1 with TRBJ2-5, with TRBD2 identical over 12 bases. The germline gives CDR1 SGHRS, CDR2 YFSETQ. The CDR3 spans 13 residues.

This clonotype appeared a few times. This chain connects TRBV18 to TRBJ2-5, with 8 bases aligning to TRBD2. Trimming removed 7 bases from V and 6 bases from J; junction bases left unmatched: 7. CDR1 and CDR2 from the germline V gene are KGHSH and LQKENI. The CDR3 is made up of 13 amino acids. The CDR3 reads CASYREGEKTQYF. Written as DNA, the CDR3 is TGTGCCAGCTATCGGGAGGGGGAGAAGACCCAGTACTTC.

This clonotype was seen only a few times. Here the CDR3 DNA reads TGCGCCAGCAGCCAAGAATCTAAGGGAGAGACCCAGTACTTC. Translated, it gives CASSQESKGETQYF. The rearrangement links TRBV4-3 to TRBJ2-5; D is undetermined. From germline, CDR1 is LGHNA and CDR2 YSLEER. The CDR3 consists of 14 residues. V was shortened by 0 bases and J by 4 bases, with 9 bases between the two germline ends.

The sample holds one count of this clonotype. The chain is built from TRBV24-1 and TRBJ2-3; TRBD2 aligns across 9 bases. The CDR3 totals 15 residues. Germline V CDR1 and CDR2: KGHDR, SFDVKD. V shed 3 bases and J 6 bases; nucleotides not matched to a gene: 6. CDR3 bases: TGTGCCACCAGTGATCCTAGCGGGAATTTTGATACGCAGTATTTT. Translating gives CATSDPSGNFDTQYF.

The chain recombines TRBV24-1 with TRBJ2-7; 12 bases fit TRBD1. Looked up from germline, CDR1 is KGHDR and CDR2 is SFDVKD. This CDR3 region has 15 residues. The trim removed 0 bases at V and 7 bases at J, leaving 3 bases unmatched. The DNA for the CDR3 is TGTGCCACCAGTGATTTGGGGACAGGGGGCAAAGAGCAGTACTTC. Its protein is CATSDLGTGGKEQYF.

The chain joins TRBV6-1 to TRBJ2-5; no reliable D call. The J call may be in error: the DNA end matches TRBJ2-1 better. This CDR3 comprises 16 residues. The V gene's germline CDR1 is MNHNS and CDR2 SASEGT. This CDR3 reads CASSRSPRLGYNEQFF. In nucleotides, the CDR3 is TGTGCCAGCAGCCGCTCCCCTAGGCTCGGCTACAATGAGCAGTTCTTC.

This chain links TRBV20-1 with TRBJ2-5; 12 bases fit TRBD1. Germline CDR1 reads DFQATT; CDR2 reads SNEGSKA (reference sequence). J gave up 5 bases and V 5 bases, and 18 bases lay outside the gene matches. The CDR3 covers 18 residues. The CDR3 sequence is CSALSSGTGGAGSETQYF. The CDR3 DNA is TGCAGTGCTCTTTCGTCGGGGACAGGGGGCGCCGGAAGTGAGACCCAGTACTTC.

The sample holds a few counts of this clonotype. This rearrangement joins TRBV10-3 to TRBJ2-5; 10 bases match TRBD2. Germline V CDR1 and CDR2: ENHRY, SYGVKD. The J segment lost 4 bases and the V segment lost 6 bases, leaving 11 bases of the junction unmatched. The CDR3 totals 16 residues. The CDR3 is CAISGSAGGPGETQYF. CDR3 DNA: TGTGCCATCAGCGGATCAGCGGGGGGGCCGGGAGAGACCCAGTACTTC.

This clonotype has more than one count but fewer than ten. The CDR3 coding sequence is TGTGCCAGCAGACGCGACAGTCTAGTTGCAACTAATGAAAAACTGTTTTTT. Its translation: CASRRDSLVATNEKLFF. V and J are TRBV6-2 or TRBV6-3 and TRBJ1-4, with a possible D match to TRBD1 (5 bases). Germline V lookup: CDR1 MNHEY, CDR2 SVGEGT. This CDR3 has 17 amino acids. The ends were cut back, 6 bases at V and 0 bases at J, with 17 bases in the middle.

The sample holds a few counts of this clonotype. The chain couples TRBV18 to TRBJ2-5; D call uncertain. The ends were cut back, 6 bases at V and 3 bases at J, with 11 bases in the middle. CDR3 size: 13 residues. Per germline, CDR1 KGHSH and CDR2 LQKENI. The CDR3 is CASSRGRKETQYF. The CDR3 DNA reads TGTGCCAGCTCCCGCGGACGGAAAGAGACCCAGTACTTC.

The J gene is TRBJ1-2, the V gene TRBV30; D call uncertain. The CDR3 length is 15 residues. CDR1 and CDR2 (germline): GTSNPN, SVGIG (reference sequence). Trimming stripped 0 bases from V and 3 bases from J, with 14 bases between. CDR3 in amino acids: CAWSVPRSGDYGYTF. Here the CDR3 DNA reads TGTGCCTGGAGTGTACCCCGCAGCGGAGACTATGGCTACACCTTC.

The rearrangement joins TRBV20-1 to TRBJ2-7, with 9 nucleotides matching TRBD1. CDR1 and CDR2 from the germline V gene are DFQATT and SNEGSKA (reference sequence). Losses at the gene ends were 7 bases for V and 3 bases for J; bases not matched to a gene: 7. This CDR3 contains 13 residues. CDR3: CSVQGQGYYEQYF. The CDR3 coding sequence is TGCAGTGTTCAGGGACAGGGTTACTACGAGCAGTACTTC.

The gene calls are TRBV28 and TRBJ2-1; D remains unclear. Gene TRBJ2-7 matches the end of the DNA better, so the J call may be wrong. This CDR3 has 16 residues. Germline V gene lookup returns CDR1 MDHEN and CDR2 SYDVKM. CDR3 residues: CASSPLTLLPSREQYF. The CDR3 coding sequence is TGTGCCAGCAGTCCCTTAACCCTACTCCCCTCGCGGGAGCAGTACTTC.

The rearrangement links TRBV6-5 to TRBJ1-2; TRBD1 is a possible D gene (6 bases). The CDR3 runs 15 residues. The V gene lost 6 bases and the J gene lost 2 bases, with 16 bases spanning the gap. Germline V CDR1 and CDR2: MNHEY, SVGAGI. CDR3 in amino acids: CASRETTGENYGYTF. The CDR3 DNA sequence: TGTGCCAGCAGGGAAACGACAGGAGAGAACTATGGCTACACCTTC.

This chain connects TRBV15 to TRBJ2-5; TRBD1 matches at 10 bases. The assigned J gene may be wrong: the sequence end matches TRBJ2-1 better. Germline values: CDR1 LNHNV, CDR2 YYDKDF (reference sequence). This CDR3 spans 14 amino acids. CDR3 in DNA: TGTGCCACAGCTAGGGACAGGGGTTTGGCTGAGCAGTTCTTC. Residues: CATARDRGLAEQFF.

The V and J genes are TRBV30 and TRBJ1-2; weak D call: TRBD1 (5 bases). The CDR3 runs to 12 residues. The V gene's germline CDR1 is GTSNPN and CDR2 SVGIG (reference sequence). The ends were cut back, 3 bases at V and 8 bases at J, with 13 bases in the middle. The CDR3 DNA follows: TGTGCCTGGAGCGCCTCAGGGTACGGCTACACCTTC. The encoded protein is CAWSASGYGYTF.

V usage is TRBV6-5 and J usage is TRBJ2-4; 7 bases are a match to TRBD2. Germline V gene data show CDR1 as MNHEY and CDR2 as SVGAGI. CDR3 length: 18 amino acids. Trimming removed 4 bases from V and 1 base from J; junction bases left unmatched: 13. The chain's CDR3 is CASSSPGAASGAKNIQYF. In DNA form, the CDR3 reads TGTGCCAGCAGTTCCCCCGGGGCGGCTAGCGGTGCCAAAAACATTCAGTACTTC.

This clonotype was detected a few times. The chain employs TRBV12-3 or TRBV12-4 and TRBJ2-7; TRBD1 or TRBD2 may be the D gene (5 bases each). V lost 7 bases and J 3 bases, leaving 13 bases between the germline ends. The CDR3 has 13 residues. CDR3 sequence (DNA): TGTGCCAGCACAAGAGGGGCCTACTACGAGCAGTACTTC. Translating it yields CASTRGAYYEQYF.

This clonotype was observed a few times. The CDR3 reads CASSHPKGDRNTDTQYF. In DNA form, the CDR3 reads TGCGCCAGCAGCCACCCTAAGGGGGACCGAAACACGGATACGCAGTATTTT. The chain carries TRBV5-1 and TRBJ2-3; D might be TRBD1 (6 bases). The germline V gene has CDR1 SGHRS and CDR2 YFSETQ. The CDR3 is 17 amino acids. V dropped 4 bases and J dropped 6 bases, with 24 bases sitting between them.

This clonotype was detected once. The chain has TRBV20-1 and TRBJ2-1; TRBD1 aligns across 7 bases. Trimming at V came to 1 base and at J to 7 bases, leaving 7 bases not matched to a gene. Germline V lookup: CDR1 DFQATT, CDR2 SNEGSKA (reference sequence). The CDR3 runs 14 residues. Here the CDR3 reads CSARAGGVSNEQFF. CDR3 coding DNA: TGCAGTGCTAGAGCAGGGGGTGTGTCAAATGAGCAGTTCTTC.